Below are 29 T cell receptor beta chains sequenced from a single sample in a study of blood T cells in healthy people across ages. For the second PCR, which ran for about 6 to 11 cycles, a sample-barcoded 5' primer and a J-beta primer mix were used. TCRdb passed the 5' RACE reads through MiXCR, listing each CDR3 protein once. Of 1 million to 1.2 million distinct CDR3 sequences in the sample, 35% to 40% were seen once. Sample: blood. These receptors all come from a man between 18 and 35 years old in good health.

This sequence joins TRBV29-1 and TRBJ1-1, with D possibly being TRBD1 (5 bases). The CDR3 spans 13 residues. Trimming removed 3 bases from V and 1 base from J, with 9 bases in between. In germline, CDR1 is SQVTM, CDR2 ANQGSEA. The CDR3 here is CSVDRAQNTEAFF. The CDR3 bases are TGCAGCGTTGACAGGGCACAGAACACTGAAGCTTTCTTT. The variable domain in full, completed from reference TRBV29-1 and TRBJ1-1, reads SAVISQKPSRDICQRGTSLTIQCQVDSQVTMMFWYRQQPGQSLTLIATANQGSEATYESGFVIDKFPISRPNLTFSTLTVSNMSPEDSSIYLCSVDRAQNTEAFFGQGTRLTVV.

This chain uses TRBV7-2 with TRBJ2-1; TRBD2 aligns across 8 bases. Germline V gene sequence: CDR1 SGHTA, CDR2 FQGNSA. The CDR3 totals 17 residues. The J segment lost 0 bases and the V segment lost 5 bases, leaving 9 bases of the junction unmatched. CDR3 nucleotide sequence: TGTGCCAGCAGCCGAACTAGCGGCCAAAGCTCCTACAATGAGCAGTTCTTC. This encodes CASSRTSGQSSYNEQFF.

The chain recombines TRBV10-3 with TRBJ2-5; D ambiguous. CDR3 length: 13 amino acids. CDR1 and CDR2 (germline): ENHRY, SYGVKD. Trimming cost V 3 bases and J 11 bases, with 16 bases left between them. For the CDR3, the DNA is TGTGCCATCAGTGATCGAAACTACAATGAGCAGTACTTC. As protein: CAISDRNYNEQYF.

This clonotype was seen a few times. This chain connects TRBV9 to TRBJ2-5; 8 nucleotides match TRBD2. The assigned J gene may be wrong: the sequence end matches TRBJ2-4 better. CDR3 size: 13 residues. CDR1 SGDLS and CDR2 YYNGEE come from the germline V gene. The CDR3 loop reads CASSRGGIDIQYF. In DNA form, the CDR3 reads TGTGCCAGCTCCCGGGGGGGCATAGACATTCAGTACTTC.

The table lists this clonotype with a few counts. A much larger clone is a single base away; this may be a read error. V usage is TRBV12-3 or TRBV12-4 and J usage is TRBJ2-1; TRBD1 aligns across 8 bases. The J call may be mistaken, given a closer DNA end match to TRBJ2-7. This CDR3 is built from 15 residues. In nucleotides, the CDR3 is TGTGCCAGCAGTTCCGGGACAGGCTCCTACAATGAGCAGTACTTC. Amino acid sequence: CASSSGTGSYNEQYF.

This clonotype has a handful of counts. The chain recombines TRBV27 with TRBJ2-3; TRBD1 is a possible D gene (6 bases). CDR1 MNHEY and CDR2 SMNVEV come from the germline V gene (reference sequence). The CDR3 totals 16 residues. Trimming left V 4 bases short and J 6 bases short, with 20 bases between. DNA of the CDR3: TGTGCCAGCAGTTCATCCAGGGGTTCGTATTGGGATACGCAGTATTTT. This codes for CASSSSRGSYWDTQYF.

This clonotype was detected only a few times. The V gene is TRBV4-3, the J gene TRBJ1-4; possibly TRBD1 for D (6 bases). The CDR3 is made up of 17 amino acids. V was clipped by 4 bases and J by 5 bases, with 20 bases between them. CDR1 and CDR2 (germline): LGHNA, YSLEER. The CDR3: CASSPDLMTGGNEKLFF. The CDR3 nucleotides are TGCGCCAGCAGCCCGGACCTCATGACAGGAGGGAATGAAAAACTGTTTTTT.

CDR3: CATTSDETRTYNEQFF. CDR3 sequence (DNA): TGTGCCACTACCTCGGATGAGACTAGAACTTACAATGAGCAGTTCTTC. The V and J genes are TRBV6-2 or TRBV6-3 and TRBJ2-1, with TRBD2 as a possible D gene (6 bases). Germline assignment: CDR1 MNHEY and CDR2 SVGEGT. Trimming pared 10 bases from V and 4 bases from J, leaving 23 bases between. The CDR3 consists of 16 residues.

Note on this clonotype: Relative to the germline gene, one junction end is altered; a read error may explain this. This chain joins TRBV5-8 and TRBJ1-2; no firm D call. CDR3 size: 19 residues. Germline V gene lookup returns CDR1 SGHTS and CDR2 YDEGEE. The CDR3 DNA follows: TGTGCCAGCAGCCACCCGACCGGGGAACAGAGGCTATTTTCCTATGGTTACACCTTC. Protein: CASSHPTGEQRLFSYGYTF.

The rearrangement joins TRBV9 to TRBJ2-7; D remains ambiguous. This CDR3 is 13 amino acids long. CDR1 and CDR2 (germline): SGDLS, YYNGEE. With 2 bases removed from V and 6 bases from J, the gap between germline ends came to 12 bases. The CDR3 reads CASSVTVPGEQYF. The CDR3 DNA reads as TGTGCCAGCAGCGTCACAGTGCCAGGCGAGCAGTACTTC.

The CDR3 bases are TGTGCCGGCAATAACGGGGTGACGGATACGCAGTATTTT. Protein product: CAGNNGVTDTQYF. This sequence joins TRBV28 and TRBJ2-3, with TRBD2 as a possible D gene (5 bases). Per germline, CDR1 MDHEN and CDR2 SYDVKM. The ends were cut back, 11 bases at V and 6 bases at J, with 18 bases in the middle. The CDR3 consists of 13 residues. The full variable domain, its missing parts supplied by reference TRBV28 and TRBJ2-3, is DVKVTQSSRYLVKRTGEKVFLECVQDMDHENMFWYRQDPGLGLRLIYFSYDVKMKEKGDIPEGYSVSREKKERFSLILESASTNQTSMYLCAGNNGVTDTQYFGPGTRLTVL.

The chain combines TRBV5-1 with TRBJ2-3, with TRBD1 identical over 8 bases. Trimming took 0 bases from V and 0 from J; bases not matched to a gene: 6. CDR1 is SGHRS, CDR2 YFSETQ, per germline. The CDR3 is 17 amino acids. The CDR3, as DNA: TGCGCCAGCAGCTTGGGACAGGGGCCGAGTAGCACAGATACGCAGTATTTT. This sequence encodes CASSLGQGPSSTDTQYF.

This clonotype was detected a few times. The chain links TRBV4-2 to TRBJ2-7, with 7 bases matching TRBD2. The CDR3 contains 14 residues. V shed 4 bases, J shed 3 bases, and the junction held 6 bases outside the gene matches. CDR1 and CDR2 (germline): LGHNA, YNFKEQ. Here the CDR3 reads CASSPSGGDYEQYF. CDR3 sequence (DNA): TGTGCCAGCAGCCCTTCGGGGGGTGACTACGAGCAGTACTTC.

This clonotype was recorded many times. The gene calls are TRBV9 and TRBJ2-3; D is uncertain. V lost 0 bases, J lost 0 bases, and 5 bases lay in between. The CDR3 has 14 residues. Germline V CDR1 and CDR2: SGDLS, YYNGEE. CDR3 nucleotides: TGTGCCAGCAGCGTAGAGGGCAGCACAGATACGCAGTATTTT. Protein product: CASSVEGSTDTQYF.

This sequence joins TRBV28 and TRBJ2-7; tentatively, D is TRBD2 (5 bases). The V end lost 5 bases, the J end lost 7 bases, and 18 bases lay between the germline ends. In germline, CDR1 is MDHEN, CDR2 SYDVKM. CDR3 length: 14 residues. The CDR3 DNA follows: TGTGCCAGCAGTCCAATGACTACGTACAATGAGCAGTACTTC. This translates into CASSPMTTYNEQYF.

This chain links TRBV20-1 with TRBJ1-3; 7 bases fit TRBD1. Trimming at V came to 3 bases and at J to 2 bases, leaving 10 bases not matched to a gene. Germline CDR1 is DFQATT and CDR2 is SNEGSKA (reference sequence). This CDR3 is 16 amino acids long. The CDR3 here is CSASYGTANTGNTIYF. In DNA form, the CDR3 reads TGCAGTGCTAGCTATGGGACAGCAAATACTGGAAACACCATATATTTT.

The V gene is TRBV6-1, the J gene TRBJ1-6; D gene ambiguous. Germline CDR1 and CDR2: MNHNS and SASEGT. V was pared by 1 base and J by 0 bases, with 7 bases between. This CDR3 spans 16 amino acids. This CDR3 reads CASSEVESSYNSPLHF. DNA for the CDR3: TGTGCCAGCAGTGAAGTGGAGAGCTCCTATAATTCACCCCTCCACTTT.

This clonotype has ten or more counts. The V and J genes are TRBV4-3 and TRBJ2-1; D unresolved. This CDR3 spans 14 amino acids. Germline values: CDR1 LGHNA, CDR2 YSLEER. Between the trimmed V and J ends, which lost 2 bases and 1 base, there was a span of 6 bases. This chain's CDR3 is CASSQSNSYNEQFF. DNA of the CDR3: TGCGCCAGCAGCCAATCTAATTCCTACAATGAGCAGTTCTTC.

Worth noting for this clonotype: One end of the junction varies from germline; a read error may be responsible. The chain recombines TRBV25-1 with TRBJ1-1, with D tentatively TRBD1 (5 bases). The V gene's germline CDR1 is MGHDK and CDR2 SYGVNS. The CDR3 spans 15 residues. CDR3 sequence reads: CASSESAGRGTEVFF. The CDR3 DNA reads as TGTGCCAGCAGTGAATCTGCAGGAAGGGGAACTGAAGTTTTCTTT.

CDR3 DNA: TGCGCCAGCAGCCCCGACAGTTACTCCTACAATGAGCAGTTCTTC. Residues: CASSPDSYSYNEQFF. The chain recombines TRBV5-1 with TRBJ2-1, with D possibly matching TRBD1 (5 bases). The CDR3 covers 15 residues. Germline V CDR1 and CDR2: SGHRS, YFSETQ. Deletions cut 4 bases from V and 0 bases from J, with 11 bases between.

This chain links TRBV25-1 with TRBJ1-1, with D unclear. This CDR3 spans 13 amino acids. Germline V CDR1 and CDR2: MGHDK, SYGVNS. The V end was cut by 8 bases, the J end by 3 bases, with 13 bases between. This CDR3 reads CASRRREYTEAFF. In DNA form, the CDR3 reads TGTGCCAGCCGACGTAGGGAATACACTGAAGCTTTCTTT.

The chain links TRBV3-1 to TRBJ1-5, with 11 bases fitting TRBD1. With V trimmed by 4 bases and J by 5 bases, 4 bases remained unmatched. The CDR3 is 15 residues long. From germline, CDR1 is LGHDT and CDR2 YNNKEL (reference sequence). The CDR3 sequence: CASSLGTGGHQPQHF. CDR3 DNA sequence: TGTGCCAGCAGCCTAGGGACAGGGGGACATCAGCCCCAGCATTTT.

The DNA of the CDR3 is TGTGCCAGCAGCCCGGGACAGAACCCCTCCTACGAGCAGTACTTC. It codes for CASSPGQNPSYEQYF. The V and J genes are TRBV7-2 and TRBJ2-7; 7 nucleotides line up with TRBD1. V lost 5 bases to trimming and J lost 0 bases; unmatched junction nucleotides: 7. Per the germline V gene, CDR1 is SGHTA and CDR2 is FQGNSA. CDR3 length: 15 amino acids.

To note about this clonotype: The junction departs from germline at one end; a sequencing error may be responsible. This rearrangement joins TRBV5-5 to TRBJ2-3; D remains ambiguous. The CDR3 consists of 13 residues. In germline, CDR1 is SGHKS, CDR2 YYEKEE (reference sequence). The CDR3 nucleotides are TGTGCCAACAGCGCCCCTCTCTCAGATACGCAGTATTTT. It is translated as CANSAPLSDTQYF.

A few counts support this clonotype. The J gene is TRBJ2-1, the V gene TRBV27, with a weak D call TRBD2 (5 bases). CDR1 MNHEY and CDR2 SMNVEV come from the germline V gene (reference sequence). Trimming shortened V by 2 bases and J by 8 bases, and 13 bases separated the two germline ends. This CDR3 spans 14 amino acids. The DNA for the CDR3 is TGTGCCAGCAGTTTAGCCGTAACGGACTATGAGCAGTTCTTC. It encodes CASSLAVTDYEQFF.

This clonotype was observed a few times. The chain employs TRBV7-2 and TRBJ1-6, with D unclear. Trimming took 0 bases from V and 4 from J, leaving 10 bases between them. Germline V CDR1 and CDR2: SGHTA, FQGNSA. The CDR3 is 16 amino acids. Written as DNA, the CDR3 is TGTGCCAGCAGCTTAGCTGGCGCCACGTATAATTCACCCCTCCACTTT. Its translation is CASSLAGATYNSPLHF. Complete variable domain (other parts from reference TRBV7-2 and TRBJ1-6): GAGVSQSPSNKVTEKGKDVELRCDPISGHTALYWYRQSLGQGLEFLIYFQGNSAPDKSGLPSDRFSAERTGGSVSTLTIQRTQQEDSAVYLCASSLAGATYNSPLHFGNGTRLTVT.

This clonotype was picked up a small number of times. DNA of the CDR3: TGTGCCAGCAGCTTTCACAGGATCAACACCGGGGAGCTGTTTTTT. Protein: CASSFHRINTGELFF. The chain links TRBV11-2 to TRBJ2-2, with D possibly being TRBD1 (5 bases). The CDR3 consists of 15 residues. Trimming removed 3 bases from V and 2 bases from J, with 10 bases in between. The germline V gene has CDR1 SGHAT and CDR2 FQNNGV. The variable domain in full, completed from reference TRBV11-2 and TRBJ2-2, reads EAGVAQSPRYKIIEKRQSVAFWCNPISGHATLYWYQQILGQGPKLLIQFQNNGVVDDSQLPKDRFSAERLKGVDSTLKIQPAKLEDSAVYLCASSFHRINTGELFFGEGSRLTVL.

Only a few counts were recorded for this clonotype. This rearrangement joins TRBV7-2 to TRBJ1-5, with D perhaps TRBD1 (5 bases). Germline CDR1 is SGHTA and CDR2 is FQGNSA. The V end lost 4 bases, the J end lost 4 bases, and 14 bases lay between the germline ends. This CDR3 is 15 amino acids long. In DNA form, the CDR3 reads TGTGCCAGCAGCTCCGACTGGGACCGAAATCAGCCCCAGCATTTT. It codes for CASSSDWDRNQPQHF. Full variable domain (missing parts from reference TRBV7-2 and TRBJ1-5): GAGVSQSPSNKVTEKGKDVELRCDPISGHTALYWYRQSLGQGLEFLIYFQGNSAPDKSGLPSDRFSAERTGGSVSTLTIQRTQQEDSAVYLCASSSDWDRNQPQHFGDGTRLSIL.

The table lists this clonotype with a count of one. V is TRBV18 and J is TRBJ1-4, with TRBD1 matching over 10 bases. Germline loops: CDR1 KGHSH, CDR2 LQKENI. This CDR3 is built from 14 residues. Unmatched junction bases numbered 6, after V lost 6 bases and J lost 8 bases. CDR3 sequence reads: CASSSGTGAEKLFF. CDR3 nucleotides: TGTGCCAGCTCCTCCGGGACAGGGGCCGAAAAACTGTTTTTT. Combining the CDR3 with reference TRBV18 and TRBJ1-4 gives the whole variable domain NAGVMQNPRHLVRRRGQEARLRCSPMKGHSHVYWYRQLPEEGLKFMVYLQKENIIDESGMPKERFSAEFPKEGPSILRIQQVVRGDSAAYFCASSSGTGAEKLFFGSGTQLSVL.